This TCR beta chain came from a study of T cell responses to AZD1222 COVID-19 vaccine. Overall study results and limits: Most donors were white British and more were female, and clonal diversity was possibly underestimated.

Comments on this clone: What it binds is not known.

CDR3 size: 16 residues. The V and J ends lost 2 bases and 4 bases respectively, with 17 bases between them. CDR1 is SGDLS, CDR2 YYNGEE, per germline. Clones were sequenced by immunoSEQ multiplex PCR, and TCRdb holds only the in-frame ones, with some missing. The profile covers about 140,000 clones, with 80% to 95% appearing a single time and about 4.1% taken by the ten largest. The J gene is TRBJ2-3, the V gene TRBV9; D is perhaps TRBD1 (6 bases). The sample consisted of peripheral blood, taken 28 days after the second AZD1222 dose. The sequence was obtained from an adult who received the AZD1222 COVID-19 vaccine. The CDR3 region has the DNA TGTGCCAGCAGCGTTACAGGGAACGAGGCGGCAGATACGCAGTATTTT. Translating it yields CASSVTGNEAADTQYF.